This T cell receptor beta chain comes out of a study of T cell responses to AZD1222 COVID-19 vaccine (dated by TCRdb to the early 2020s). Concerning the study at large: AZD1222 recipients with second doses at about 4 weeks or about 12 weeks were pooled, because spike-specific TCR depth and breadth did not differ between schedules. Trial participants were enrolled by age into subgroups of 18-55, 56-69 and 70-plus years, and around 150, 28 and 57 TCR-sequenced participants, respectively, were included in these subgroups. TCR sequencing covered roughly 230 trial participants: roughly 200 given two doses of AZD1222 and about 26 given two doses of MenACWY control vaccine.

The time point label corresponds to: baseline before first vaccination. Vaccinee samples were obtained from the UK trials COV001 and COV002, which included a single-blind randomized controlled phase 2/3 trial of AZD1222 (ChAdOx1 nCoV-19) in healthy adults. For TCRbeta chain sequencing, PBMC samples were collected from trial participants at day 0 and at day 28 after the second dose. The CDR3 regions of human TCRbeta chains were analyzed by immunosequencing. In the original analysis: Repertoire TCRs were matched against a reference library of SARS-CoV-2-specific TCRs generated with the MIRA antigen-specificity platform. Breadth meant the fraction of unique TCRs that were SARS-CoV-2-associated, whereas depth meant the fraction of total T cells that were SARS-CoV-2-associated. Each spike-specific TCR was assigned to its reactive spike region and to a CD4 or CD8 class using the MIRA data. Log10-transformed breadth and depth values were compared by one-way ANOVA with Sidak's multiple comparisons tests. Held by TCRdb, this immuneACCESS table contains in-frame sequences only and omits some clones. Under half of the omission traces to an unresolved V gene where checked; the cause of the rest is unknown. V and J calls and clone size follow that table, whereas D and trimming were derived from the DNA. Counted in this sample were roughly 260,000 clones; approximately 93% of them appeared once. In total, the top ten clones hold around 0.57% of the sample.

General study outcomes and caveats: A significant rise in spike-specific TCR breadth and depth was observed after two AZD1222 doses relative to day 0 and relative to MenACWY recipients. Reportedly, close to half of the unique spike-specific TCRs recognized epitopes lying outside the regions that are mutated in the B.1.351 and B.1.1.7 variants. Because no day 14 peak-response samples were available, the repertoires could be characterized only after the peak T cell response. Conclusions about previously exposed vaccinees are limited, since just six AZD1222 recipients were seropositive for SARS-CoV-2 at baseline. Vaccine-associated CD4 TCRs spanned the whole spike protein, with dominant responses in regions 160-218 and 743-854. Most participants were white British and females outnumbered males, and the authors suggested that clonal diversity may have been underestimated. In the small 56-69-year group, the increase in depth fell short of significance, most likely because of low power.

About this clone: The target of this receptor is not known. No quality values exist for individual bases; no much larger clone is one base distant.

At the junction V is shortened by 6 bases and J by 1 base, with 15 bases in between. The germline V gene encodes CDR1 MNHEY and CDR2 SVGAGI. Taken from cysteine to phenylalanine, the CDR3 has 15 residues. The CDR3 DNA has 45 bases and is translated from base 1. Here the sequenced sample was peripheral blood, taken on day 0 of AZD1222 vaccination. The clonotype comes from an adult in good health. The chain is encoded by TRBV6-5 joined to TRBJ2-5, and the D gene may be TRBD1, 6 bases matching. The DNA reads TGTGCCAGCAGGCGCCCCGGGACATCCCAAGAGACCCAGTACTTC. The encoded protein is CASRRPGTSQETQYF.